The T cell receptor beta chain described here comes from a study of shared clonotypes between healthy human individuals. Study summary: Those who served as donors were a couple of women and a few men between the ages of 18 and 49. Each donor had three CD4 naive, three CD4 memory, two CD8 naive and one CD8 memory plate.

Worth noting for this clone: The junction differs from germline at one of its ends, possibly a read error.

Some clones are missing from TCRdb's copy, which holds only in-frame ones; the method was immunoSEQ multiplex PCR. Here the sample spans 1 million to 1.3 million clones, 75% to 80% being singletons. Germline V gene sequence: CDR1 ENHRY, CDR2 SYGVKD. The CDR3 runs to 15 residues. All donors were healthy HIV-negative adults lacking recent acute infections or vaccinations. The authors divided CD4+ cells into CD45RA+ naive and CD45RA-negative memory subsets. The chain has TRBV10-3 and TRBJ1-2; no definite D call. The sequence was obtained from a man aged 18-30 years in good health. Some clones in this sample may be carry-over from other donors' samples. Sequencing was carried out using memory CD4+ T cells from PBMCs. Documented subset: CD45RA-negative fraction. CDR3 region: CAISESDGAPSHGSF. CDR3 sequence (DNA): TGTGCCATCAGTGAGTCGGACGGCGCTCCCAGTCATGGCTCCTTC.